This TCR beta chain was observed in a study of B cell selection in AIRE deficiency. Overall study results and limits: Tconv and Treg cells from AIRE-deficient patients resembled healthy donors in TCRBV usage, CDR3 length and diversity. Shorter CDR3s marked shared Treg sequences, biased toward few non-templated insertions.

The repertoire was sequenced with immunoSEQ multiplex PCR; TCRdb's copy has only in-frame clones and lacks some. The table includes approximately 24,000 clones, approximately 96% detected once. Remarks on this clone: Its antigen is unidentified.

Germline assignment: CDR1 KGHSH and CDR2 LQKENI. The V gene end was trimmed by 6 bases and the J gene end by 7 bases; junction bases not matched to a gene: 9. The CDR3 covers 15 residues. Sorting defined conventional CD4 T cells as CD4+CD127+. This receptor was obtained from a human donor in good health. The sequenced sample was CD4+CD127+ conventional T cells sorted from PBMCs. This sequence joins TRBV18 and TRBJ2-1, with TRBD2 matching 10 bases. The CDR3 sequence: CASSLSGGATNEQFF. The CDR3, as DNA: TGTGCCAGCTCTCTAAGCGGGGGGGCCACGAATGAGCAGTTCTTC.